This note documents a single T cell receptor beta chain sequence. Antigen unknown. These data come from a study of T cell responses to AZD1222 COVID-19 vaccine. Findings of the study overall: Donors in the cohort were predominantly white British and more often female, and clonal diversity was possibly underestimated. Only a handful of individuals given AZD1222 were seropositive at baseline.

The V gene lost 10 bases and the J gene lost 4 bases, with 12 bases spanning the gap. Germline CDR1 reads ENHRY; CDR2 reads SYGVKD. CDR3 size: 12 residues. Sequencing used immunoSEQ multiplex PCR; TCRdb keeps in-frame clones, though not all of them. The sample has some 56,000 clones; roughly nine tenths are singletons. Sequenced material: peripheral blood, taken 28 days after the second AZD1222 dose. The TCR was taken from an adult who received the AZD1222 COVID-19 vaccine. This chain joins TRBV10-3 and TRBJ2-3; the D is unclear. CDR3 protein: CATQPSADTQYF. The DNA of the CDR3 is TGTGCCACCCAGCCCAGCGCAGATACGCAGTATTTT.